This passage covers 25 T cell receptor beta chains from one sample sequenced in a study of long-term antiretroviral therapy in people with HIV. Sequencing used immunoSEQ v3.0 at survey level. Repertoires were generated with immunoSEQ multiplex PCR, while TCRdb's copy carries only in-frame clones and drops some. The sample lists tens of thousands of clones; more than 75% were seen once. Material: unsorted PBMCs, obtained 4.7 to 5 years after starting antiretroviral therapy. All receptors derive from a man aged 35 to 55 with HIV.

This clone was counted once. The chain carries TRBV2 and TRBJ2-1, with 8 bases identical to TRBD2. The length of the CDR3 is 14 residues. After removal of 0 bases from V and 12 bases from J, the junction contained 7 bases not matched to a gene. Germline loops: CDR1 SNHLY, CDR2 FYNNEI. Here the CDR3 reads CASSEALRGGRQFF. In nucleotides, the CDR3 is TGTGCCAGCAGTGAAGCGCTTCGGGGGGGAAGGCAGTTCTTC.

The gene calls are TRBV12-5 and TRBJ2-2, with 13 nucleotides matching TRBD2. Germline lookup yields CDR1 LGHNT and CDR2 FRNRAP. The CDR3 covers 18 residues. V lost 5 bases to trimming and J lost 2 bases; unmatched junction nucleotides: 8. In nucleotides, the CDR3 is TGTGCTAGTGGTCACCTCCGGACTAGCGGGGGTAACACCGGGGAGCTGTTTTTT. It translates to CASGHLRTSGGNTGELFF.

The sample holds one count of this clone. The V and J genes are TRBV7-9 and TRBJ2-1, with D perhaps TRBD2 (5 bases). Trimming stripped 1 base from V and 6 bases from J, with 13 bases between. CDR1 and CDR2 from the germline V gene are SEHNR and FQNEAQ (reference sequence). This CDR3 is 15 amino acids long. CDR3 sequence: CASSLDGRGPNEQFF. DNA for the CDR3: TGTGCCAGCAGCTTAGACGGCCGGGGTCCCAATGAGCAGTTCTTC.

The rearrangement joins TRBV14 to TRBJ2-1, with unresolved D. CDR1 and CDR2 (germline): SGHDN, FVKESK. V lost 3 bases and J lost 4, with 7 bases in between. This CDR3 is built from 13 residues. CDR3 bases: TGTGCCAGCAGCCAGTTCTCTTACAATGAGCAGTTCTTC. Its protein product is CASSQFSYNEQFF.

The rearrangement joins TRBV27 to TRBJ2-7; 7 bases are shared with TRBD2. The ends lost 4 bases at V and 1 base at J; junction bases unmatched: 7. The CDR3 extends over 15 amino acids. Germline CDR1 and CDR2: MNHEY and SMNVEV (reference sequence). The CDR3 coding sequence is TGTGCCAGCAGTTACCTCGGACTAGGTTCCTACGAGCAGTACTTC. Translation gives CASSYLGLGSYEQYF.

The J gene is TRBJ2-3, the V gene TRBV19; no clear D gene. The CDR3 loop spans 13 amino acids. The V gene's germline CDR1 is LNHDA and CDR2 SQIVND (reference sequence). V lost 6 bases, J lost 1 base, and 8 bases lay in between. In nucleotides, the CDR3 is TGTGCCAGTAGCGACACCCGCACAGATACGCAGTATTTT. Residues: CASSDTRTDTQYF.

This clone was detected only once. The gene calls are TRBV19 and TRBJ2-7, with D perhaps assigned TRBD1 or TRBD2 (5 bases each). CDR3 length equals 16 residues. Germline V lookup: CDR1 LNHDA, CDR2 SQIVND (reference sequence). V was shortened by 3 bases and J by 0 bases, with 15 bases between the two germline ends. CDR3 protein: CASSIWAGTSSYEQYF. The CDR3 DNA sequence: TGTGCCAGTAGTATTTGGGCAGGGACGAGCTCCTACGAGCAGTACTTC.

The chain combines TRBV7-2 with TRBJ1-2, with D perhaps TRBD1 (5 bases). The ends were cut back, 3 bases at V and 8 bases at J, with 13 bases in the middle. This CDR3 comprises 13 residues. CDR1 and CDR2 from the germline V gene are SGHTA and FQGNSA. CDR3 bases: TGTGCCAGCAGCTTGGACACAGTCGGGGGCTACACCTTC. This sequence encodes CASSLDTVGGYTF. Drawing the rest from reference TRBV7-2 and TRBJ1-2, the complete variable domain is GAGVSQSPSNKVTEKGKDVELRCDPISGHTALYWYRQSLGQGLEFLIYFQGNSAPDKSGLPSDRFSAERTGGSVSTLTIQRTQQEDSAVYLCASSLDTVGGYTFGSGTRLTVV.

The chain couples TRBV11-2 to TRBJ2-5, with unresolved D. This CDR3 has 14 residues. From germline, CDR1 is SGHAT and CDR2 FQNNGV. V shed 0 bases and J shed 8 bases, with 13 bases lying between them. The CDR3 nucleotides are TGTGCCAGCAGCTTAGATCCGGCCTGGGGAACCCAGTACTTC. Translated: CASSLDPAWGTQYF.

The chain links TRBV2 to TRBJ2-7; D call uncertain. Trimming left V 6 bases short and J 2 bases short, with 11 bases between. CDR1 is SNHLY and CDR2 is FYNNEI in the germline V gene. CDR3 size: 13 residues. The CDR3 region is CASRAPEPYEQYF. The CDR3 coding sequence is TGTGCCAGCAGGGCCCCTGAGCCCTACGAGCAGTACTTC.

The chain is built from TRBV29-1 and TRBJ2-3; 12 bases are a match to TRBD2. Trimming took 7 bases from V and 0 from J; bases not matched to a gene: 8. This CDR3 region has 16 residues. Germline loops: CDR1 SQVTM, CDR2 ANQGSEA. The CDR3, as DNA: TGCAGCGCGATCAAGGGGACTAGCGGGAGCACAGATACGCAGTATTTT. Residues: CSAIKGTSGSTDTQYF.

The chain recombines TRBV23-1 with TRBJ2-7, with D possibly being TRBD1 (6 bases). TRBV23-1 is an ORF; its function is uncertain. The CDR3 loop spans 15 amino acids. The CDR3 spells CDTDHRDTGWYEQYF. The DNA of the CDR3 is TGCGACACCGACCACAGGGACACCGGTTGGTACGAGCAGTACTTC.

This clone has more than one count but fewer than ten. The V gene is TRBV2, the J gene TRBJ2-7; 7 bases are a match to TRBD1. The germline V gene has CDR1 SNHLY and CDR2 FYNNEI. Unmatched junction bases numbered 9, after V lost 10 bases and J lost 0 bases. This CDR3 has 14 residues. The DNA of the CDR3 is TGTGCCACCATGTCACGGGACAGCTCCTACGAGCAGTACTTC. It specifies CATMSRDSSYEQYF.

The rearrangement uses TRBV28 and TRBJ1-2; 7 bases align to TRBD1. V lost 10 bases to trimming and J lost 2 bases; unmatched junction nucleotides: 7. This CDR3 comprises 13 residues. Germline V gene lookup returns CDR1 MDHEN and CDR2 SYDVKM. CDR3 residues: CATKGAGNYGYTF. DNA of the CDR3: TGTGCCACCAAGGGGGCAGGAAACTATGGCTACACCTTC.

In this sample, this clone turned up once. The chain joins TRBV28 to TRBJ2-7, with D hard to call. Germline V gives CDR1 MDHEN, CDR2 SYDVKM. The CDR3 is made up of 11 amino acids. V was shortened by 5 bases and J by 3 bases, with 5 bases between the two germline ends. This chain's CDR3 is CASSDNYEQYF. For the CDR3, the DNA is TGTGCCAGCAGTGACAACTACGAGCAGTACTTC.

This chain connects TRBV10-2 to TRBJ2-1; D call uncertain. CDR1 WSHSY and CDR2 SAAADI come from the germline V gene. This CDR3 comprises 10 residues. V was pared by 10 bases and J by 4 bases, with 5 bases between. The CDR3, as DNA: TGCGCCACTCAATACAATGAGCAGTTCTTC. Translation gives CATQYNEQFF.

This clone was seen a few times. This rearrangement joins TRBV6-1 to TRBJ1-5; D unclear. The CDR3 consists of 13 residues. Trimming stripped 2 bases from V and 10 bases from J, with 12 bases between. CDR1 MNHNS and CDR2 SASEGT come from the germline V gene. CDR3 sequence reads: CASSERESDPQHF. The DNA of the CDR3 is TGTGCCAGCAGTGAACGGGAGTCAGACCCCCAGCATTTT.

The rearrangement uses TRBV28 and TRBJ1-5, with a weak D call TRBD1 (6 bases). The germline V gene has CDR1 MDHEN and CDR2 SYDVKM. The CDR3 sequence is 13 residues long. V dropped 11 bases and J dropped 4 bases, with 15 bases sitting between them. The CDR3 DNA is TGTGCCTCTCGGGACACTACTAATCAGCCCCAGCATTTT. Translating it yields CASRDTTNQPQHF.

The chain uses TRBV6-6 and TRBJ2-1, with 8 nucleotides matching TRBD2. The germline V gene encodes CDR1 MNHNY and CDR2 SVGAGI (reference sequence). The CDR3 is 13 residues long. V lost 6 bases and J lost 7; bases outside the gene matches: 5. As DNA, the CDR3 is TGTGCCAGCAGGGAGCGGGAGTCGAATGAGCAGTTCTTC. Protein product: CASRERESNEQFF.

The chain has TRBV27 and TRBJ2-1; the match to TRBD1 covers 8 bases. This CDR3 is 16 amino acids long. CDR1 is MNHEY, CDR2 SMNVEV, per germline (reference sequence). V was pared by 5 bases and J by 1 base, with 7 bases of the junction left unmatched. The CDR3 sequence: CASSLWDRRSYNEQFF. CDR3 in DNA: TGTGCCAGCAGTCTTTGGGACAGGCGATCCTACAATGAGCAGTTCTTC.

This clone came up a few times. This chain uses TRBV7-9 with TRBJ2-2; no firm D call. In germline, CDR1 is SEHNR, CDR2 FQNEAQ (reference sequence). Trimming took 3 bases from V and 7 from J, leaving 3 bases between them. The CDR3 length is 11 residues. In DNA, the CDR3 is TGTGCCAGCAGCTTTAACGGGGAGCTGTTTTTT. Residues: CASSFNGELFF. Combining the CDR3 with reference TRBV7-9 and TRBJ2-2 gives the whole variable domain DTGVSQNPRHKITKRGQNVTFRCDPISEHNRLYWYRQTLGQGPEFLTYFQNEAQLEKSRLLSDRFSAERPKGSFSTLEIQRTEQGDSAMYLCASSFNGELFFGEGSRLTVL.

The CDR3 DNA follows: TGTGCCAGCTCACTTACCGGGACAGGGTCCACCGGGGAGCTGTTTTTT. Its translation is CASSLTGTGSTGELFF. The V call is TRBV18, the J call TRBJ2-2; 9 bases map to TRBD1. V lost 4 bases to trimming and J lost 4 bases; unmatched junction nucleotides: 7. The CDR3 contains 16 residues. Germline V gene lookup returns CDR1 KGHSH and CDR2 LQKENI.

The chain links TRBV6-6 to TRBJ1-2; D possibly corresponds to TRBD1 (6 bases). Trimming took off 6 bases at V and 4 bases at J, with 9 bases between the two ends. The CDR3 runs 12 residues. Germline CDR1 MNHNY, CDR2 SVGAGI (reference sequence). This CDR3 is CASSSTGYGYTF. In DNA, the CDR3 is TGTGCCAGCAGCTCGACAGGCTATGGCTACACCTTC.

This chain uses TRBV10-1 with TRBJ2-3; TRBD2 agrees at 7 bases. CDR3 size: 16 residues. The junction had 9 bases not matched to a gene; V was cut back by 3 bases and J by 3 bases. Germline loops: CDR1 WNHNN, CDR2 SYGVQD (reference sequence). CDR3 sequence: CASSDLGGSVTDTQYF. The CDR3 nucleotides are TGCGCCAGCAGTGACCTTGGCGGGAGTGTTACAGATACGCAGTATTTT.

CDR3 bases: TGTGCCAGCAGTGCACAGGCCCGCTATGGCTACACCTTC. It is translated as CASSAQARYGYTF. The chain couples TRBV5-8 to TRBJ1-2, with TRBD1 as a possible D gene (5 bases). Trimming cost V 5 bases and J 4 bases, with 12 bases left between them. This CDR3 has 13 amino acids. The germline V gene encodes CDR1 SGHTS and CDR2 YDEGEE.